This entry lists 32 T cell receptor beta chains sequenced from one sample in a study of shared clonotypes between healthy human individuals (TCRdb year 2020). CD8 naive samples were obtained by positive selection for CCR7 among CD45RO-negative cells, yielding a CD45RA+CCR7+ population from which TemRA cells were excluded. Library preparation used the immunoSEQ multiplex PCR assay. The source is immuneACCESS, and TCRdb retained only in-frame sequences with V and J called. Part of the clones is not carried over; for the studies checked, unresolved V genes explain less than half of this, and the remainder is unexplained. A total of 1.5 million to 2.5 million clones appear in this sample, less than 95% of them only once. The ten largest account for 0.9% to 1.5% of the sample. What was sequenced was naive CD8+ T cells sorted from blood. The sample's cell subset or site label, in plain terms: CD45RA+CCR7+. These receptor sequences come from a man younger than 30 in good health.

The CDR3 loop reads CASTPGGHRVEETQYF. CDR3 nucleotide sequence: TGTGCCAGTACCCCAGGCGGCCACCGCGTCGAGGAGACCCAGTACTTC. This rearrangement joins TRBV19 to TRBJ2-5; D is unclear. Per germline, CDR1 LNHDA and CDR2 SQIVND (reference sequence). This CDR3 spans 16 amino acids. The V end lost 7 bases, the J end lost 5 bases, and 23 bases lay between the germline ends.

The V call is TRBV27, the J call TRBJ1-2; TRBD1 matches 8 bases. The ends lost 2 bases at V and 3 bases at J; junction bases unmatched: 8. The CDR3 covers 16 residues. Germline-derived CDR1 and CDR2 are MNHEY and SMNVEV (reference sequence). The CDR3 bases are TGTGCCAGCAGTTTAAGTCCCGGGACAGGAGACTATGGCTACACCTTC. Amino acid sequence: CASSLSPGTGDYGYTF.

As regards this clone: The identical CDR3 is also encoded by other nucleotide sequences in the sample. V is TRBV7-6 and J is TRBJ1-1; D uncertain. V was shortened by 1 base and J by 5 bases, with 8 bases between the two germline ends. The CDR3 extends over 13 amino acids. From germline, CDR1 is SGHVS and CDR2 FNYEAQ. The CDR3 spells CASSLDPGTEAFF. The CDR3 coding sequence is TGTGCCAGCAGCTTAGACCCGGGGACTGAAGCTTTCTTT.

The CDR3 sequence is CASSATNPGLAGAGGTGELFF. The CDR3 DNA reads as TGTGCCAGCAGCGCTACTAACCCGGGACTAGCGGGAGCGGGGGGCACCGGGGAGCTGTTTTTT. The rearrangement uses TRBV9 and TRBJ2-2, with 14 bases aligning to TRBD2. The CDR3 runs 21 residues. V trimming: 3 bases; J trimming: 4 bases; junction bases outside the gene matches: 17. Germline-derived CDR1 and CDR2 are SGDLS and YYNGEE.

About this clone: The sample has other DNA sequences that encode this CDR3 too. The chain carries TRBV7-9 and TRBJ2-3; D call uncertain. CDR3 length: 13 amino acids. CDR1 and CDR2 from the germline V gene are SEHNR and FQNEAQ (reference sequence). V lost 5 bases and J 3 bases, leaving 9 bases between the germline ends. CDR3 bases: TGTGCCAGCAGCCCGACGATAACAGATACGCAGTATTTT. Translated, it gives CASSPTITDTQYF.

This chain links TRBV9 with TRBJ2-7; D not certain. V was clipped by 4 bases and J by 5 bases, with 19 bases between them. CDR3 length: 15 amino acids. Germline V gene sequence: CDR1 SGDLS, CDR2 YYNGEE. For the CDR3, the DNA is TGTGCCAGCAGCATGGGGTGGGGTATTAGCCACGAGCAGTACTTC. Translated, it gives CASSMGWGISHEQYF.

CDR3 loop: CASSQGLAGGAEQFF. The CDR3 bases are TGCGCCAGCAGCCAAGGACTAGCGGGAGGGGCTGAGCAGTTCTTC. The chain carries TRBV4-1 and TRBJ2-1; TRBD2 matches at 14 bases. The CDR3 consists of 15 residues. Germline V gene sequence: CDR1 MGHRA, CDR2 YSYEKL. After removal of 1 base from V and 9 bases from J, the junction contained 2 bases not matched to a gene.

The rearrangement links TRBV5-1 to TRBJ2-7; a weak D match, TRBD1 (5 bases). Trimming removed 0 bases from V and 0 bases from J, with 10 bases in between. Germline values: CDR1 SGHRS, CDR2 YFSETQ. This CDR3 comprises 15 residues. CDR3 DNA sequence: TGCGCCAGCAGCTTGGAAGGGGCCCCCTCCTACGAGCAGTACTTC. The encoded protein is CASSLEGAPSYEQYF.

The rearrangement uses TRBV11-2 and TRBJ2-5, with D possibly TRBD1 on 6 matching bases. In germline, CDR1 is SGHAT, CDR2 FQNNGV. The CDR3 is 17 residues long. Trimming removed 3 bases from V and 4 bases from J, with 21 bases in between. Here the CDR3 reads CASSFGGAGDLRETQYF. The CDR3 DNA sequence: TGTGCCAGCAGCTTCGGTGGTGCAGGGGATCTTCGAGAGACCCAGTACTTC.

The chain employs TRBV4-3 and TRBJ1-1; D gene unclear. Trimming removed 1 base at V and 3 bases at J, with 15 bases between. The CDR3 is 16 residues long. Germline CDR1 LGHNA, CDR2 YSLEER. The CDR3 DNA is TGCGCCAGCAGCCAAGTTTACGACCTTCCCGACACTGAAGCTTTCTTT. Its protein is CASSQVYDLPDTEAFF.

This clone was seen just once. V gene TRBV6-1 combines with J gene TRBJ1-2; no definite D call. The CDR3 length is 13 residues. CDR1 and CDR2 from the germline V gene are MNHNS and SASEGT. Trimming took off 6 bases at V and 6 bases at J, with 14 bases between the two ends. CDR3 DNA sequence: TGTGCCAGCAGGAAGGAGAATGAGGATGGCTACACCTTC. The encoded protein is CASRKENEDGYTF.

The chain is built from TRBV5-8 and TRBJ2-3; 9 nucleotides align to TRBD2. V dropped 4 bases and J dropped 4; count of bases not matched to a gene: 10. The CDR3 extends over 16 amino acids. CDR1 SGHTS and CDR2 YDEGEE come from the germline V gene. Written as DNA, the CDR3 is TGTGCCAGCAGCCTAGCGGGACCCTCCTGGGCAGATACGCAGTATTTT. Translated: CASSLAGPSWADTQYF.

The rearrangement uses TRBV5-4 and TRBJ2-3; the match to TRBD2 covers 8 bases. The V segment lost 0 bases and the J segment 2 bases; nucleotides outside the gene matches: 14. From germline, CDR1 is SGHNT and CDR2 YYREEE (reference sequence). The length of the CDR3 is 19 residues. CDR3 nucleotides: TGTGCCAGCAGCTTGGTTGGAGGCGGGGGGCCCGAACTCACAGATACGCAGTATTTT. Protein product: CASSLVGGGGPELTDTQYF. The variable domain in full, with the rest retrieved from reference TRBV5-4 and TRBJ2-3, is ETGVTQSPTHLIKTRGQQVTLRCSSQSGHNTVSWYQQALGQGPQFIFQYYREEENGRGNFPPRFSGLQFPNYSSELNVNALELDDSALYLCASSLVGGGGPELTDTQYFGPGTRLTVL.

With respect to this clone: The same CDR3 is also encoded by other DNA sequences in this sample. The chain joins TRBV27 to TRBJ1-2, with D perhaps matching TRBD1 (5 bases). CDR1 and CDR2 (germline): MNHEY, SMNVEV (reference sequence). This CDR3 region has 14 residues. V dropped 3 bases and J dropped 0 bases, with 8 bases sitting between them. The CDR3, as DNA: TGTGCCAGCAGTTTTCAGGGTACTAACTATGGCTACACCTTC. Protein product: CASSFQGTNYGYTF.

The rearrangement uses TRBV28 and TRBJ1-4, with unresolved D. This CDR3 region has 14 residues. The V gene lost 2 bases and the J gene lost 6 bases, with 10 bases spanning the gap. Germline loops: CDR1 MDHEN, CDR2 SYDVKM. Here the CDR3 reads CASSLIAGDEKLFF. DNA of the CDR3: TGTGCCAGCAGTTTAATCGCAGGAGATGAAAAACTGTTTTTT.

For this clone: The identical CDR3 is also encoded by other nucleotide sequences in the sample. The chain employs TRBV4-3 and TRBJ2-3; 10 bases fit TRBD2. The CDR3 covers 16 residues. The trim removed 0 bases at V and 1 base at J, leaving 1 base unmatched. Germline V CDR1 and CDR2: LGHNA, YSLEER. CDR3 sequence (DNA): TGCGCCAGCAGCCAAGATGGGACTAGCGGCACAGATACGCAGTATTTT. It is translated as CASSQDGTSGTDTQYF.

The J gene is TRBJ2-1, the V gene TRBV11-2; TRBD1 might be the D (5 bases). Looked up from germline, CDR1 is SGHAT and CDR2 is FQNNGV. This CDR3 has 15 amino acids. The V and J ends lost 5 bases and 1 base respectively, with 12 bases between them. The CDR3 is CASSPVGVSYNEQFF. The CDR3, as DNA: TGTGCCAGCAGCCCCGTAGGGGTTTCCTACAATGAGCAGTTCTTC.

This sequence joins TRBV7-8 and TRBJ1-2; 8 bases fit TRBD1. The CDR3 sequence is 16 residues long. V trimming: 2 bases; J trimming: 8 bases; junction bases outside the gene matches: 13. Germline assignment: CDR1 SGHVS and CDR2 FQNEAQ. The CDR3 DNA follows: TGTGCCAGCAGCTTACCCGGGTGGGGGACAGGTGAAGGCTACACCTTC. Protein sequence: CASSLPGWGTGEGYTF.

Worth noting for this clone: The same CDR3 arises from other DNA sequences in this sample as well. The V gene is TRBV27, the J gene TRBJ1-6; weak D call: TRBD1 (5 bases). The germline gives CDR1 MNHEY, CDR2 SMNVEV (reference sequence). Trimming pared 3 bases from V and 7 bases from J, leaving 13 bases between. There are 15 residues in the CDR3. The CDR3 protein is CASSLVGAGNSPLHF. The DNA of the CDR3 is TGTGCCAGCAGTTTGGTCGGGGCAGGGAATTCACCCCTCCACTTT.

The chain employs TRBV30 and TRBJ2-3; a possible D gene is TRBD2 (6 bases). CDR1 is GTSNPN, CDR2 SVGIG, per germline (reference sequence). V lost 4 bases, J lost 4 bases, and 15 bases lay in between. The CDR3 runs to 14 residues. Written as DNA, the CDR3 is TGTGCCTGGATTCGGAGGGAGGACGCAGATACGCAGTATTTT. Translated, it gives CAWIRREDADTQYF.

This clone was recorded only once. The CDR3 region has the DNA TGCGCCAGCAGCCCTCAGCGGGGGCCGGCCTACGAGCAGTACTTC. This sequence encodes CASSPQRGPAYEQYF. The chain carries TRBV4-1 and TRBJ2-7; 8 bases agree with TRBD2. The ends lost 4 bases at V and 2 bases at J; junction bases unmatched: 7. In germline, CDR1 is MGHRA, CDR2 YSYEKL. This CDR3 is built from 15 residues.

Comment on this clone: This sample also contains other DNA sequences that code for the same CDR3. In DNA, the CDR3 is TGTGCCAGCAGCCTTTCCGGGACAGATTACGAGCAGTACTTC. Translated: CASSLSGTDYEQYF. V usage is TRBV28 and J usage is TRBJ2-7; 7 positions match TRBD1. CDR3 length: 14 amino acids. The germline V gene has CDR1 MDHEN and CDR2 SYDVKM. With V trimmed by 6 bases and J by 4 bases, 9 bases remained unmatched.

The CDR3 loop reads CASSPAVLSVEQYF. As DNA, the CDR3 is TGTGCCAGCAGCCCGGCGGTCTTATCCGTCGAGCAGTACTTC. This chain links TRBV7-2 with TRBJ2-7; no definite D call. CDR1 and CDR2 from the germline V gene are SGHTA and FQGNSA. The CDR3 is made up of 14 amino acids. Trimming shortened V by 5 bases and J by 6 bases, and 17 bases separated the two germline ends. The full variable domain, in which reference TRBV7-2 and TRBJ2-7 provide the parts outside the CDR3, is GAGVSQSPSNKVTEKGKDVELRCDPISGHTALYWYRQSLGQGLEFLIYFQGNSAPDKSGLPSDRFSAERTGGSVSTLTIQRTQQEDSAVYLCASSPAVLSVEQYFGPGTRLTVT.

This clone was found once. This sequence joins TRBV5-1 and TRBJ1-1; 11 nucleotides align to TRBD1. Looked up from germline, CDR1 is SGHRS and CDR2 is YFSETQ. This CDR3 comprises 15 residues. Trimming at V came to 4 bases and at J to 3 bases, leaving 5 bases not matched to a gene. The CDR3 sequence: CASSIGQGAYTEAFF. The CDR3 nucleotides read TGCGCCAGCAGCATTGGACAGGGGGCTTACACTGAAGCTTTCTTT.

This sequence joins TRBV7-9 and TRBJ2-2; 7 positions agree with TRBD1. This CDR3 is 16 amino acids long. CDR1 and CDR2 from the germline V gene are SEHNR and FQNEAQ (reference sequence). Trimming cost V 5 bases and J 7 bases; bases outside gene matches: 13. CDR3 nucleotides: TGTGCCAGCAGCCGCATCGGGACAGACCTGGGCGGGGAGCTGTTTTTT. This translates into CASSRIGTDLGGELFF.

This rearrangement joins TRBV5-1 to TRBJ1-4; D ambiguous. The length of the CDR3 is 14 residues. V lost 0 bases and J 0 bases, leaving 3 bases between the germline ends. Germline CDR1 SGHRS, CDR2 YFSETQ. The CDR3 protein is CASSLAATNEKLFF. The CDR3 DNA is TGCGCCAGCAGCTTGGCCGCAACTAATGAAAAACTGTTTTTT. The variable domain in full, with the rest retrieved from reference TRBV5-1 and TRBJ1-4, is KAGVTQTPRYLIKTRGQQVTLSCSPISGHRSVSWYQQTPGQGLQFLFEYFSETQRNKGNFPGRFSGRQFSNSRSEMNVSTLELGDSALYLCASSLAATNEKLFFGSGTQLSVL.

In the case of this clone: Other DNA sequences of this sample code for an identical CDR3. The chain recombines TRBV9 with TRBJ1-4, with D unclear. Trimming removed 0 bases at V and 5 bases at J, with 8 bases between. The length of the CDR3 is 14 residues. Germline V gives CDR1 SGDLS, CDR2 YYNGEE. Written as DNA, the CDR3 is TGTGCCAGCAGCGTAGCTGGCTTAAATGAAAAACTGTTTTTT. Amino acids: CASSVAGLNEKLFF.

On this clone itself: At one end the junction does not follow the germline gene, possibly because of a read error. CDR3 nucleotides: TGTGCTAGCAGCTTAGCCAGGGGCGTTGAGACCCAGTACTTC. Translating gives CASSLARGVETQYF. The chain combines TRBV7-7 with TRBJ2-5; D possibly corresponds to TRBD1 (6 bases). Germline assignment: CDR1 SSHAT and CDR2 FNYEAQ (reference sequence). The CDR3 has 14 amino acids.

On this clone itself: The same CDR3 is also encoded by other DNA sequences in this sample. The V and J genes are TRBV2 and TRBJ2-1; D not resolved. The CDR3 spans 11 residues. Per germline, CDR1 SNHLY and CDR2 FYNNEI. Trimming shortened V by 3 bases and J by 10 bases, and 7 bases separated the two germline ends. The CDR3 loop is CASSDYYEQFF. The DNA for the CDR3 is TGTGCCAGCAGTGATTATTACGAGCAGTTCTTC.

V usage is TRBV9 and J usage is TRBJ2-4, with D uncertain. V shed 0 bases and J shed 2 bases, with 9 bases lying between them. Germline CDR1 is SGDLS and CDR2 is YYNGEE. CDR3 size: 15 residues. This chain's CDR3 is CASSVAGLPKNIQYF. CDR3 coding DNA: TGTGCCAGCAGCGTAGCTGGATTACCCAAAAACATTCAGTACTTC.

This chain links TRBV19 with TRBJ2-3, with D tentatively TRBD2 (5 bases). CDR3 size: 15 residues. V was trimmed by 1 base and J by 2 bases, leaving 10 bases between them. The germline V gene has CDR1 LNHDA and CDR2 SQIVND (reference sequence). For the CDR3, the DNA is TGTGCCAGTAGTATAGTTGGTAGCGACACAGATACGCAGTATTTT. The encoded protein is CASSIVGSDTDTQYF. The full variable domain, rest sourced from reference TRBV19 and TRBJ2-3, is DGGITQSPKYLFRKEGQNVTLSCEQNLNHDAMYWYRQDPGQGLRLIYYSQIVNDFQKGDIAEGYSVSREKKESFPLTVTSAQKNPTAFYLCASSIVGSDTDTQYFGPGTRLTVL.

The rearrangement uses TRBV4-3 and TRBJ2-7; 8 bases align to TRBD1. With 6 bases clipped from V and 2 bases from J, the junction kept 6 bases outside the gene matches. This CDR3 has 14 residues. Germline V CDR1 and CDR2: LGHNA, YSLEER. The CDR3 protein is CASSLDRGPYEQYF. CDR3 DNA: TGCGCCAGCAGTCTCGACAGGGGCCCCTACGAGCAGTACTTC.